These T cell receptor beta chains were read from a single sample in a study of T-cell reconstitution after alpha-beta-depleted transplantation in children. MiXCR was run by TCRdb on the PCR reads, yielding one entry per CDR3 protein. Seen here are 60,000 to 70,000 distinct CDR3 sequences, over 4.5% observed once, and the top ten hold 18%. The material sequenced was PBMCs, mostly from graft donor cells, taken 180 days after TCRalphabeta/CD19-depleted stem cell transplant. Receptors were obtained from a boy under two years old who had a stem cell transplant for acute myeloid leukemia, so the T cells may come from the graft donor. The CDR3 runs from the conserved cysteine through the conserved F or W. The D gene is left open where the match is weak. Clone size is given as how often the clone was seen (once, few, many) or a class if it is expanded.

TGTGCTAGTGGTTTTACCGGGACACCCTACAATGAGCAGTTCTTC,CASGFTGTPYNEQFF,TRBV12-5,NA,TRBJ2-1,many
TGTGCCAGCTCACCCCTTAGCACAGATACGCAGTATTTT,CASSPLSTDTQYF,TRBV18,NA,TRBJ2-3,many
TGTGCCAGCAGCGGGGACAGCAACACCGGGGAGCTGTTTTTT,CASSGDSNTGELFF,TRBV9,TRBD1,TRBJ2-2,many
TGCAGTGTGGGGCTAGCGAACACCGGGGAGCTGTTTTTT,CSVGLANTGELFF,TRBV20-1,NA,TRBJ2-2,many
TGCAGTGCCAAGCGGGGGGGCCTCGAGACCCAGTACTTC,CSAKRGGLETQYF,TRBV20-1,TRBD2,TRBJ2-5,many
TGCGCCAGCAGCCAAGATAGGGGGGTATCATACAATGAGCAGTTCTTC,CASSQDRGVSYNEQFF,TRBV4-3,NA,TRBJ2-1,many
TGTGCCAGCAGTTTTGGCTACGAGCAGTACTTC,CASSFGYEQYF,TRBV12-3/TRBV12-4,NA,TRBJ2-7,many
TGTGCCAGCAGCTTGTCCACAGGGGGCCGTGAGACCCAGTACTTC,CASSLSTGGRETQYF,TRBV5-5,TRBD1,TRBJ2-5,many
TGTGCCAGCACCCCCCGGGGAGACAGCTCCTATAATTCACCCCTCCACTTT,CASTPRGDSSYNSPLHF,TRBV25-1,NA,TRBJ1-6,few
TGTGCCAGCAGTTCCAAGCCGGGACAGGGTTATCAGCCCCAGCATTTT,CASSSKPGQGYQPQHF,TRBV12-3/TRBV12-4,TRBD1,TRBJ1-5,many